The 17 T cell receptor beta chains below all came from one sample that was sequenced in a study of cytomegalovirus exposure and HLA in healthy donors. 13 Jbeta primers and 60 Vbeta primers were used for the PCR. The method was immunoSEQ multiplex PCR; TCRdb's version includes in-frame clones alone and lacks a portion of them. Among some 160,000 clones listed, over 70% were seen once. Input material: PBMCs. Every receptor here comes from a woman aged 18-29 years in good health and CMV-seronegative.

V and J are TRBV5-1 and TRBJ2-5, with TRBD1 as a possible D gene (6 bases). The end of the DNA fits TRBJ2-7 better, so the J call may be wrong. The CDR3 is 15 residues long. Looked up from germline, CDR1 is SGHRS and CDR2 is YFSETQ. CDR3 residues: CASSAGDSPFGEQYF. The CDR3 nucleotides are TGCGCCAGCAGCGCAGGGGATTCCCCCTTTGGCGAGCAGTACTTC.

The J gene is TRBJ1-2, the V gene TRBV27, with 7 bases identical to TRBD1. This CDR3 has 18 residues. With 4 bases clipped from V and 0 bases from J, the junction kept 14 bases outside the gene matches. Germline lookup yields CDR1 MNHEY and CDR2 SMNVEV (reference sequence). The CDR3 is CASSSYDREMMTNYGYTF. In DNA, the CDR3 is TGTGCCAGCAGTTCGTACGACAGGGAAATGATGACTAACTATGGCTACACCTTC.

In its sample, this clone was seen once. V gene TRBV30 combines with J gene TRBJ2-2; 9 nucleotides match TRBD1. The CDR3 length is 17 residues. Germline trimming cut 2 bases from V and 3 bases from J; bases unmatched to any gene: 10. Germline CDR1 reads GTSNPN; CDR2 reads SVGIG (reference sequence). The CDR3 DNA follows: TGTGCCTGGAGTCCCCTTGGACAGGGGCGAGACACCGGGGAGCTGTTTTTT. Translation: CAWSPLGQGRDTGELFF.

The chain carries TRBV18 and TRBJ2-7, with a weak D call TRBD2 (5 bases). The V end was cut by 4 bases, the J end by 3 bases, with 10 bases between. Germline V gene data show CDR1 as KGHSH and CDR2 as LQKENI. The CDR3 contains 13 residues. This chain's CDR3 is CASSLLGSYEQYF. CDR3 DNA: TGTGCCAGCTCACTGCTAGGGAGCTACGAGCAGTACTTC. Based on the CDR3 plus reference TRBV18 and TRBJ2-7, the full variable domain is NAGVMQNPRHLVRRRGQEARLRCSPMKGHSHVYWYRQLPEEGLKFMVYLQKENIIDESGMPKERFSAEFPKEGPSILRIQQVVRGDSAAYFCASSLLGSYEQYFGPGTRLTVT.

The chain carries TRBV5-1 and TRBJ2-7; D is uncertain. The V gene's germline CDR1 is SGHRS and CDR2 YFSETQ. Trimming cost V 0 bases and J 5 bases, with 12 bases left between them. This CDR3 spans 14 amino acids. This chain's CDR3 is CASSLATPRHEQYF. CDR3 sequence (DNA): TGCGCCAGCAGCTTGGCCACCCCCAGGCACGAGCAGTACTTC.

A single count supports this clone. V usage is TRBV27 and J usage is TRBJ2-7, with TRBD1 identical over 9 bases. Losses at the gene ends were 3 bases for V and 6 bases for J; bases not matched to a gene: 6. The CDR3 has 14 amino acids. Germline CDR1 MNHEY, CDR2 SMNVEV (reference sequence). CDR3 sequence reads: CASSFLRDRAEQYF. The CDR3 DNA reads TGTGCCAGCAGTTTCCTCCGGGACAGGGCCGAGCAGTACTTC.

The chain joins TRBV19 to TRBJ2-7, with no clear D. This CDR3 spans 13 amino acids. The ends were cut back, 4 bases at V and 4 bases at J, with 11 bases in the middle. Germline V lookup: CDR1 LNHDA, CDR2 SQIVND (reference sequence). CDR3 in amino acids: CASSRSQTYEQYF. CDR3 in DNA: TGTGCCAGTAGTAGATCGCAGACATACGAGCAGTACTTC.

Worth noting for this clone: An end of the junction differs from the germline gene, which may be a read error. This chain's CDR3 is CSSSLNSVQPQHF. CDR3 bases: TGTTCCAGCAGCTTAAATTCGGTTCAGCCCCAGCATTTT. This sequence joins TRBV7-9 and TRBJ1-5; D uncertain. Germline CDR1 is SEHNR and CDR2 is FQNEAQ (reference sequence). The CDR3 runs to 13 residues.

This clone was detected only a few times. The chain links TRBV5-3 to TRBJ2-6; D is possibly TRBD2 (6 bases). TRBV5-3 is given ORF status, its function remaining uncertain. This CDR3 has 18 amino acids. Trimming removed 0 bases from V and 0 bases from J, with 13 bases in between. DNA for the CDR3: TGTGCCAGAAGCTTGGGGCGGGACCTTCCCTCTGGGGCCAACGTCCTGACTTTC. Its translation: CARSLGRDLPSGANVLTF.

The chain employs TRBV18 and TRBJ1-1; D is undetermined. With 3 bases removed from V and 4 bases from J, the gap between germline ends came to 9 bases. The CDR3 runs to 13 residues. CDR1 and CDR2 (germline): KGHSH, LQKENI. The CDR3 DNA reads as TGTGCCAGCTCACCCAGGCCCCCCACTGAAGCTTTCTTT. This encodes CASSPRPPTEAFF.

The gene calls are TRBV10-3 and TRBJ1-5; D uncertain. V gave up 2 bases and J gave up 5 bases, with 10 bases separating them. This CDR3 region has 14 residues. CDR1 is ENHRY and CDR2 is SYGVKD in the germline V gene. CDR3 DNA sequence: TGTGCCATCAGTGAGGAAAGCCGTTATCAGCCCCAGCATTTT. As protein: CAISEESRYQPQHF.

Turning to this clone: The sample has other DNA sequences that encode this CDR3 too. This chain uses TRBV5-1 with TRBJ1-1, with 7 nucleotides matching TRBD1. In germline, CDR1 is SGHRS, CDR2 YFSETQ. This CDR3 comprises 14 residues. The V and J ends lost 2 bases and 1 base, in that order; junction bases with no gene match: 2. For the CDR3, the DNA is TGCGCCAGCAGCTTACGACAGGGGAACACTGAAGCTTTCTTT. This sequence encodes CASSLRQGNTEAFF.

The CDR3 sequence: CASTYPTLTANNYGYTF. In DNA form, the CDR3 reads TGTGCCAGCACCTACCCGACCCTGACAGCTAATAACTATGGCTACACCTTC. The V gene is TRBV28, the J gene TRBJ1-2, with a tentative D call TRBD1 (5 bases). Looked up from germline, CDR1 is MDHEN and CDR2 is SYDVKM. This CDR3 has 17 amino acids. Deletions cut 7 bases from V and 1 base from J, with 22 bases between.

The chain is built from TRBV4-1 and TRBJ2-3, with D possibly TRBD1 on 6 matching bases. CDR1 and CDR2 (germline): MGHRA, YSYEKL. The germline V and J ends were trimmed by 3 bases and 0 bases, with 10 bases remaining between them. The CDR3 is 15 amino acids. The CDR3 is CASSQKQGSTDTQYF. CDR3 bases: TGCGCCAGCAGCCAGAAACAGGGAAGCACAGATACGCAGTATTTT.

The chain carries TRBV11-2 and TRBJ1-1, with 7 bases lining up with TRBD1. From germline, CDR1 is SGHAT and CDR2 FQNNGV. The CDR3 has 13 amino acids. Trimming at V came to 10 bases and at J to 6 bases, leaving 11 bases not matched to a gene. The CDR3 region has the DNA TGTGCCACCAGAAAAGACAGGGATCCTGAAGCTTTCTTT. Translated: CATRKDRDPEAFF.

CDR3 DNA sequence: TGTGCCAGCAGTACCACAGGGTCTGAAAAACTGTTTTTT. As protein: CASSTTGSEKLFF. This chain links TRBV6-6 with TRBJ1-4; D is perhaps TRBD1 (6 bases). Germline V lookup: CDR1 MNHNY, CDR2 SVGAGI (reference sequence). The CDR3 consists of 13 residues. V was pared by 5 bases and J by 7 bases, with 11 bases between.

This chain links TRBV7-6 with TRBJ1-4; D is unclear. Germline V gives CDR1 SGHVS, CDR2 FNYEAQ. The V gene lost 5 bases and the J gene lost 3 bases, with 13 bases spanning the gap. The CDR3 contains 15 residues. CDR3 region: CASSPTAAANEKLFF. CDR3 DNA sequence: TGTGCCAGCAGCCCGACGGCGGCAGCTAATGAAAAACTGTTTTTT.